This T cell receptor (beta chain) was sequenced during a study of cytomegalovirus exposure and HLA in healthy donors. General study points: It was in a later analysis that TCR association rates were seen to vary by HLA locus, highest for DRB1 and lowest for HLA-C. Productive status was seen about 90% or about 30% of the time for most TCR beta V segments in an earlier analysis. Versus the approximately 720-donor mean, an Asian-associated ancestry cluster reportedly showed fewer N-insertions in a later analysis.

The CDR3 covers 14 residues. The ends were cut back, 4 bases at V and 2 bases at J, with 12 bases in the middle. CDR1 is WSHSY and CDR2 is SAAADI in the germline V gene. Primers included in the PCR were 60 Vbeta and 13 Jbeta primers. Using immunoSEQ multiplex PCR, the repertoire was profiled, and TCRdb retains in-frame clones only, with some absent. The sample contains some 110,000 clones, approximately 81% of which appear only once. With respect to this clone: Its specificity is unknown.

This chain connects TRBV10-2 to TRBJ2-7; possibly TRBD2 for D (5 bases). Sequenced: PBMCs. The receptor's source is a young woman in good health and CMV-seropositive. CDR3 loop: CASSAGRGAYEQYF. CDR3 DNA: TGCGCCAGCAGTGCCGGACGGGGAGCCTACGAGCAGTACTTC.